Listed below are T cell receptor beta chains from one sample, sequenced in a study of shared clonotypes between healthy human individuals. The data were produced by immunoSEQ multiplex PCR, yet TCRdb's version contains in-frame clones alone and is incomplete. The data show about 2.2 million clones, around 95% seen once. The sample was naive CD8+ T cells from PBMCs. The receptors were gathered from a young man in good health. Some clones in this sample may be carry-over from other donors' samples. The CDR3 runs from the conserved cysteine through the conserved F or W. D genes are given only for firm matches. Size is stated for part of the rows, as once, few or many counts, or as a class when the clone is expanded.

CDR3 protein: CASSLSYGAGSGSTDTQYF; CDR3 DNA: TGTGCCAGCAGCTTATCATACGGGGCGGGTAGCGGAAGCACAGATACGCAGTATTTT; clone size: .; D gene: .; J gene: TRBJ2-3; V gene: TRBV7-3
CDR3 protein: CASSLGVPGELFF; CDR3 DNA: TGTGCCAGCAGCTTAGGAGTCCCCGGGGAGCTGTTTTTT; clone size: .; D gene: .; J gene: TRBJ2-2; V gene: TRBV7-9
CDR3 protein: CASSPGAASYEQYF; CDR3 DNA: TGTGCCAGCAGCCCAGGGGCAGCGTCCTACGAGCAGTACTTC; clone size: .; D gene: .; J gene: TRBJ2-7; V gene: TRBV13
CDR3 protein: CASSRLGPKEETQYF; CDR3 DNA: TGTGCCAGCTCACGGCTAGGGCCCAAGGAAGAGACCCAGTACTTC; clone size: .; D gene: .; J gene: TRBJ2-5; V gene: TRBV18
CDR3 protein: CASSLGHYSGNTIYF; CDR3 DNA: TGTGCCAGCAGCTTAGGACATTACTCTGGAAACACCATATATTTT; clone size: .; D gene: .; J gene: TRBJ1-3; V gene: TRBV11-2
CDR3 protein: CSVDKGIYGYTF; CDR3 DNA: TGCAGCGTTGACAAGGGAATCTATGGCTACACCTTC; clone size: few; D gene: .; J gene: TRBJ1-2; V gene: TRBV29-1
CDR3 protein: CASSVVGFPDTGELFF; CDR3 DNA: TGTGCCAGCAGCGTAGTCGGTTTCCCCGACACCGGGGAGCTGTTTTTT; clone size: .; D gene: .; J gene: TRBJ2-2; V gene: TRBV9
CDR3 protein: CAAARQLSSTDTQYF; CDR3 DNA: TGTGCGGCCGCGAGACAGCTCTCTAGCACAGATACGCAGTATTTT; clone size: .; D gene: .; J gene: TRBJ2-3; V gene: TRBV28
CDR3 protein: CASSLGGRGVNEQFF; CDR3 DNA: TGTGCCAGCAGTTTAGGCGGGAGAGGGGTCAATGAGCAGTTCTTC; clone size: once; D gene: TRBD2; J gene: TRBJ2-1; V gene: TRBV27
CDR3 protein: CASSSPSTGGYGYTF; CDR3 DNA: TGTGCCAGCAGTTCCCCGTCGACAGGGGGCTATGGCTACACCTTC; clone size: .; D gene: TRBD1; J gene: TRBJ1-2; V gene: TRBV28
CDR3 protein: CASSKAGVPSSFSDEQYF; CDR3 DNA: TGTGCCAGCAGCAAAGCGGGAGTCCCCTCGAGTTTTAGTGACGAGCAGTACTTC; clone size: .; D gene: .; J gene: TRBJ2-7; V gene: TRBV21-1
CDR3 protein: CASSLYYHTEAFF; CDR3 DNA: TGTGCCAGCAGTCTATATTACCACACTGAAGCTTTCTTT; clone size: .; D gene: .; J gene: TRBJ1-1; V gene: TRBV28
CDR3 protein: CSVTPTVSNTEAFF; CDR3 DNA: TGCAGCGTCACCCCCACTGTTTCGAACACTGAAGCTTTCTTT; clone size: .; D gene: .; J gene: TRBJ1-1; V gene: TRBV29-1
CDR3 protein: CASSSGLAAYNEQFF; CDR3 DNA: TGTGCCAGCAGCTCTGGACTAGCGGCATACAATGAGCAGTTCTTC; clone size: .; D gene: TRBD2; J gene: TRBJ2-1; V gene: TRBV7-3
CDR3 protein: CAILGLSRGTGELFF; CDR3 DNA: TGTGCCATCCTCGGATTGAGTCGGGGGACCGGGGAGCTGTTTTTT; clone size: .; D gene: .; J gene: TRBJ2-2; V gene: TRBV28
CDR3 protein: CASSPQLSNTGELFF; CDR3 DNA: TGTGCCAGCAGCCCACAGTTGAGCAACACCGGGGAGCTGTTTTTT; clone size: .; D gene: .; J gene: TRBJ2-2; V gene: TRBV7-8
CDR3 protein: CASSPIAGEAWYEQFF; CDR3 DNA: TGTGCCAGCAGTCCCATCGCGGGAGAGGCTTGGTATGAGCAGTTCTTC; clone size: .; D gene: TRBD2; J gene: TRBJ2-1; V gene: TRBV27
CDR3 protein: CASSLGYKGEQFF; CDR3 DNA: TGTGCCAGCAGCTTAGGCTATAAAGGTGAGCAGTTCTTC; clone size: .; D gene: .; J gene: TRBJ2-1; V gene: TRBV13
CDR3 protein: CASSHQGGPIEQYF; CDR3 DNA: TGTGCCAGCAGCCACCAAGGGGGCCCCATCGAGCAGTACTTC; clone size: once; D gene: TRBD1; J gene: TRBJ2-7; V gene: TRBV7-8
CDR3 protein: CASSIGMSNQPQHF; CDR3 DNA: TGTGCCAGTAGTATAGGCATGAGCAATCAGCCCCAGCATTTT; clone size: .; D gene: .; J gene: TRBJ1-5; V gene: TRBV19
CDR3 protein: CASSGGLAGVGWETQYF; CDR3 DNA: TGTGCCAGCAGCGGGGGACTAGCGGGAGTGGGATGGGAGACCCAGTACTTC; clone size: .; D gene: TRBD2; J gene: TRBJ2-5; V gene: TRBV9
CDR3 protein: CAWTDRSYEQYF; CDR3 DNA: TGTGCCTGGACGGACAGGTCCTACGAGCAGTACTTC; clone size: .; D gene: TRBD1; J gene: TRBJ2-7; V gene: TRBV30
CDR3 protein: CASSQDRGSEDYNEQFF; CDR3 DNA: TGCGCCAGCAGCCAAGATCGAGGGTCGGAAGACTACAATGAGCAGTTCTTC; clone size: .; D gene: .; J gene: TRBJ2-1; V gene: TRBV4-1
CDR3 protein: CAWRGPSGRGETQYF; CDR3 DNA: TGTGCCTGGAGGGGACCTAGCGGGAGAGGGGAGACCCAGTACTTC; clone size: once; D gene: TRBD2; J gene: TRBJ2-5; V gene: TRBV30
CDR3 protein: CASSLFGATPSTDTQYF; CDR3 DNA: TGTGCCAGCAGTTTATTTGGGGCAACTCCTAGCACAGATACGCAGTATTTT; clone size: .; D gene: .; J gene: TRBJ2-3; V gene: TRBV27
CDR3 protein: CASTPSRGRETQYF; CDR3 DNA: TGTGCCAGCACCCCCTCTAGGGGGAGGGAGACCCAGTACTTC; clone size: .; D gene: .; J gene: TRBJ2-5; V gene: TRBV27
CDR3 protein: CASSLSGRGAGFNEQFF; CDR3 DNA: TGTGCCAGCAGTTTATCCGGGCGGGGGGCCGGGTTCAATGAGCAGTTCTTC; clone size: .; D gene: TRBD2; J gene: TRBJ2-1; V gene: TRBV27
CDR3 protein: CASSPAGGMNQPQHF; CDR3 DNA: TGTGCCAGCAGCCCAGCGGGGGGGATGAATCAGCCCCAGCATTTT; clone size: .; D gene: .; J gene: TRBJ1-5; V gene: TRBV7-9
CDR3 protein: CASSSPVLQKETQYF; CDR3 DNA: TGTGCCAGCAGCTCCCCGGTATTGCAGAAAGAGACCCAGTACTTC; clone size: .; D gene: .; J gene: TRBJ2-5; V gene: TRBV7-9
CDR3 protein: CASSEYGLARQETQYF; CDR3 DNA: TGTGCCAGCAGTGAATACGGGCTAGCGAGACAAGAGACCCAGTACTTC; clone size: .; D gene: .; J gene: TRBJ2-5; V gene: TRBV6-1
CDR3 protein: CSVGDRGIAVSAYNEQFF; CDR3 DNA: TGCAGCGTGGGGGACAGGGGGATAGCGGTTTCCGCCTACAATGAGCAGTTCTTC; clone size: once; D gene: TRBD1; J gene: TRBJ2-1; V gene: TRBV29-1
CDR3 protein: CAISDSVNEQFF; CDR3 DNA: TGTGCCATCAGTGACAGCGTCAATGAGCAGTTCTTC; clone size: .; D gene: .; J gene: TRBJ2-1; V gene: TRBV10-3
CDR3 protein: CASSLEGQYTDTQYF; CDR3 DNA: TGTGCCAGCAGTTTAGAAGGACAGTATACAGATACGCAGTATTTT; clone size: .; D gene: .; J gene: TRBJ2-3; V gene: TRBV27
CDR3 protein: CASSLKGTVTYEQYF; CDR3 DNA: TGTGCCAGCAGCTTAAAGGGGACTGTTACCTACGAGCAGTACTTC; clone size: .; D gene: .; J gene: TRBJ2-7; V gene: TRBV7-2
CDR3 protein: CASSEKGLANFQETQYF; CDR3 DNA: TGTGCCAGCAGTGAGAAGGGGCTAGCGAACTTCCAAGAGACCCAGTACTTC; clone size: .; D gene: .; J gene: TRBJ2-5; V gene: TRBV6-1
CDR3 protein: CASSPKFSRDRGLEGYTF; CDR3 DNA: TGTGCCAGCAGCCCAAAGTTTAGCCGGGACAGGGGGTTAGAAGGCTACACCTTC; clone size: once; D gene: TRBD1; J gene: TRBJ1-2; V gene: TRBV7-9
CDR3 protein: CASSLLSRTDTQYF; CDR3 DNA: TGTGCCAGCAGTTTACTTAGCAGGACAGATACGCAGTATTTT; clone size: .; D gene: .; J gene: TRBJ2-3; V gene: TRBV27
CDR3 protein: CAWSVASNEQFF; CDR3 DNA: TGTGCCTGGAGTGTAGCCAGCAATGAGCAGTTCTTC; clone size: .; D gene: .; J gene: TRBJ2-1; V gene: TRBV30
CDR3 protein: CASSFEGASYEQYF; CDR3 DNA: TGTGCCAGCAGTTTCGAGGGGGCCTCCTACGAGCAGTACTTC; clone size: .; D gene: TRBD1; J gene: TRBJ2-7; V gene: TRBV6-6
CDR3 protein: CATGDGSSYEQYF; CDR3 DNA: TGTGCCACCGGGGACGGTAGCTCCTACGAGCAGTACTTC; clone size: once; D gene: .; J gene: TRBJ2-7; V gene: TRBV6-5
CDR3 protein: CATSRVLHPEAFF; CDR3 DNA: TGTGCCACCAGCAGAGTTTTACACCCTGAAGCTTTCTTT; clone size: .; D gene: .; J gene: TRBJ1-1; V gene: TRBV15
CDR3 protein: CASSWTPPPTDTQYF; CDR3 DNA: TGCGCCAGCAGCTGGACCCCTCCCCCCACAGATACGCAGTATTTT; clone size: .; D gene: .; J gene: TRBJ2-3; V gene: TRBV5-1
CDR3 protein: CSVGLGNEQYF; CDR3 DNA: TGCAGCGTTGGGTTAGGGAACGAGCAGTACTTC; clone size: .; D gene: .; J gene: TRBJ2-7; V gene: TRBV29-1
CDR3 protein: CASLSSGSSGTQYF; CDR3 DNA: TGTGCCAGCCTCTCATCTGGGTCTAGCGGGACCCAGTACTTC; clone size: .; D gene: TRBD2; J gene: TRBJ2-5; V gene: TRBV7-6
CDR3 protein: CASSIKTGYTEAFF; CDR3 DNA: TGTGCCAGTAGTATAAAGACAGGATACACTGAAGCTTTCTTT; clone size: .; D gene: .; J gene: TRBJ1-1; V gene: TRBV19
CDR3 protein: CASSSTEEGWAEAFF; CDR3 DNA: TGTGCCAGTAGTTCCACGGAGGAGGGGTGGGCTGAAGCTTTCTTT; clone size: .; D gene: .; J gene: TRBJ1-1; V gene: TRBV19
CDR3 protein: CASSSPGRHQPQHF; CDR3 DNA: TGTGCCAGCAGCTCCCCTGGCCGACATCAGCCCCAGCATTTT; clone size: .; D gene: .; J gene: TRBJ1-5; V gene: TRBV7-9
CDR3 protein: CASGADEQFF; CDR3 DNA: TGTGCCAGCGGGGCTGATGAGCAGTTCTTC; clone size: .; D gene: .; J gene: TRBJ2-1; V gene: TRBV6-5
CDR3 protein: CASSLQGGYEKLFF; CDR3 DNA: TGTGCCAGCAGTTTGCAGGGGGGGTATGAAAAACTGTTTTTT; clone size: .; D gene: TRBD1; J gene: TRBJ1-4; V gene: TRBV28
CDR3 protein: CASSQLGVLYTEAFF; CDR3 DNA: TGTGCCAGCAGCCAGCTAGGGGTTTTGTACACTGAAGCTTTCTTT; clone size: .; D gene: .; J gene: TRBJ1-1; V gene: TRBV14
CDR3 protein: CASSQTLYRDREFQAFF; CDR3 DNA: TGCGCCAGCAGCCAGACTCTTTACCGGGACAGGGAGTTTCAAGCTTTCTTT; clone size: .; D gene: TRBD1; J gene: TRBJ1-1; V gene: TRBV4-3
CDR3 protein: CASSNFEAGYTLYNEQFF; CDR3 DNA: TGTGCCAGTAGTAATTTTGAGGCGGGATATACCCTATACAATGAGCAGTTCTTC; clone size: .; D gene: .; J gene: TRBJ2-1; V gene: TRBV19
CDR3 protein: CASGNTGHRYGYTF; CDR3 DNA: TGTGCCAGCGGAAACACGGGACATCGCTATGGCTACACCTTC; clone size: .; D gene: .; J gene: TRBJ1-2; V gene: TRBV27
CDR3 protein: CASSLSPGQGGTGELFF; CDR3 DNA: TGTGCCAGCAGTTTATCACCGGGACAGGGGGGTACCGGGGAGCTGTTTTTT; clone size: .; D gene: TRBD1; J gene: TRBJ2-2; V gene: TRBV27
CDR3 protein: CASSQGPGTPSYEQYF; CDR3 DNA: TGTGCCAGCAGTCAAGGGCCAGGGACACCCTCCTACGAGCAGTACTTC; clone size: .; D gene: .; J gene: TRBJ2-7; V gene: TRBV28
CDR3 protein: CASRDSQETQYF; CDR3 DNA: TGTGCCAGCCGGGACAGTCAAGAGACCCAGTACTTC; clone size: .; D gene: TRBD1; J gene: TRBJ2-5; V gene: TRBV6-6
CDR3 protein: CASSAGAYTEAFF; CDR3 DNA: TGTGCCAGCAGTGCAGGGGCGTACACTGAAGCTTTCTTT; clone size: few; D gene: .; J gene: TRBJ1-1; V gene: TRBV6-4
CDR3 protein: CASSARPGLASHEQFF; CDR3 DNA: TGTGCCAGCAGCGCCCGGCCGGGACTAGCTAGCCATGAGCAGTTCTTC; clone size: .; D gene: TRBD2; J gene: TRBJ2-1; V gene: TRBV11-2